These 21 T cell receptor beta chains were sequenced from one sample in a study of technical replicates of blood from a few donors. Clones were read by immunoSEQ multiplex PCR, and TCRdb kept only the in-frame ones, dropping some. The table lists roughly 93,000 clones, approximately 94% of them singletons. Sequencing input: T cells isolated from PBMCs. Receptors were obtained from a human donor in good health.

The V gene is TRBV7-9, the J gene TRBJ1-4, with 12 positions matching TRBD1. The germline V gene encodes CDR1 SEHNR and CDR2 FQNEAQ (reference sequence). The CDR3 is made up of 17 amino acids. J gave up 6 bases and V 4 bases, and 9 bases lay outside the gene matches. The CDR3 DNA reads as TGTGCCAGCAGCTCCGGGACAGGGGGCAGGGGGGATGAAAAACTGTTTTTT. This codes for CASSSGTGGRGDEKLFF.

The chain recombines TRBV7-8 with TRBJ2-1, with 10 bases that match TRBD2. The CDR3 has 16 residues. After removal of 1 base from V and 4 bases from J, the junction contained 4 bases not matched to a gene. Germline V lookup: CDR1 SGHVS, CDR2 FQNEAQ. The CDR3 spells CASSLGGSGGYNEQFF. CDR3 DNA: TGTGCCAGCAGCTTAGGGGGTAGCGGGGGGTACAATGAGCAGTTCTTC.

The chain carries TRBV5-8 and TRBJ2-5; 8 nucleotides agree with TRBD2. The CDR3 is 17 amino acids. J lost 5 bases, V lost 1 base, and 13 bases had no gene match. Germline V gives CDR1 SGHTS, CDR2 YDEGEE. CDR3 residues: CASSLRLAGPTGETQYF. DNA of the CDR3: TGTGCCAGCAGCTTGAGGCTAGCGGGTCCCACAGGCGAGACCCAGTACTTC.

The chain carries TRBV9 and TRBJ2-3, with a tentative D call TRBD1 (5 bases). CDR1 and CDR2 from the germline V gene are SGDLS and YYNGEE. Trimming left V 0 bases short and J 7 bases short, with 15 bases between. CDR3 length equals 15 residues. The CDR3 reads CASSVGGATSNTQYF. CDR3 in DNA: TGTGCCAGCAGCGTAGGTGGGGCTACGTCGAATACGCAGTATTTT.

This clone was counted a single time. This chain uses TRBV4-1 with TRBJ2-1; 11 nucleotides align to TRBD2. The CDR3 totals 18 residues. Germline assignment: CDR1 MGHRA and CDR2 YSYEKL. V lost 3 bases, J lost 2 bases, and 9 bases stayed unmatched. Here the CDR3 reads CASSHNKLAGETYNEQFF. The CDR3 DNA reads TGCGCCAGCAGCCACAACAAACTAGCGGGGGAAACCTACAATGAGCAGTTCTTC.

The V call is TRBV11-3, the J call TRBJ2-7, with D possibly matching TRBD2 (6 bases). The CDR3 is made up of 14 amino acids. V was trimmed by 6 bases and J by 0 bases, leaving 12 bases between them. Germline loops: CDR1 SGHNT, CDR2 YENEEA. The DNA for the CDR3 is TGTGCCAGCAGTGACGCCGGGAGCTCCTACGAGCAGTACTTC. Translated: CASSDAGSSYEQYF.

The genes are TRBV7-2 and TRBJ2-7; 10 positions match TRBD1. The ends lost 3 bases at V and 6 bases at J; junction bases unmatched: 5. The CDR3 has 14 amino acids. CDR1 is SGHTA, CDR2 FQGNSA, per germline. Written as DNA, the CDR3 is TGTGCCAGCAGCTTGGACAGGGGGTGGCCCGAGCAGTACTTC. This translates into CASSLDRGWPEQYF.

The CDR3 is CASIGGGGNEQFF. For the CDR3, the DNA is TGTGCCAGCATCGGGGGAGGAGGAAATGAGCAGTTCTTC. This sequence joins TRBV2 and TRBJ2-1; perhaps TRBD2 as D (6 bases). This CDR3 comprises 13 residues. The germline V and J ends were trimmed by 7 bases and 7 bases, with 14 bases remaining between them. CDR1 and CDR2 from the germline V gene are SNHLY and FYNNEI.

V and J are TRBV15 and TRBJ1-1, with D unresolved. Trimming took 0 bases from V and 0 from J, leaving 8 bases between them. Per the germline V gene, CDR1 is LNHNV and CDR2 is YYDKDF (reference sequence). This CDR3 is 15 amino acids long. The DNA for the CDR3 is TGTGCCACCAGCAGAGATAGAGGGTTGAACACTGAAGCTTTCTTT. Protein sequence: CATSRDRGLNTEAFF. The variable domain in full, with the rest retrieved from reference TRBV15 and TRBJ1-1, is DAMVIQNPRYQVTQFGKPVTLSCSQTLNHNVMYWYQQKSSQAPKLLFHYYDKDFNNEADTPDNFQSRRPNTSFCFLDIRSPGLGDTAMYLCATSRDRGLNTEAFFGQGTRLTVV.

CDR3 region: CASRLAGELFF. As DNA, the CDR3 is TGTGCCAGCAGGCTGGCAGGGGAGCTGTTTTTT. The chain links TRBV28 to TRBJ2-2; the D is unclear. V lost 6 bases and J lost 8, with 7 bases in between. Per the germline V gene, CDR1 is MDHEN and CDR2 is SYDVKM. The CDR3 totals 11 residues.

The V call is TRBV7-6, the J call TRBJ2-2; D may be TRBD1 (6 bases). V lost 4 bases and J lost 2, with 8 bases in between. The CDR3 extends over 14 amino acids. Germline CDR1 reads SGHVS; CDR2 reads FNYEAQ. CDR3 loop: CASSSDSNTGELFF. The CDR3 DNA is TGTGCCAGCAGCTCGGACAGTAACACCGGGGAGCTGTTTTTT.

The chain uses TRBV11-2 and TRBJ2-7, with 8 bases matching TRBD1. Germline V lookup: CDR1 SGHAT, CDR2 FQNNGV. V lost 5 bases, J lost 1 base, and 7 bases stayed unmatched. The CDR3 extends over 15 amino acids. This chain's CDR3 is CASSPPTGESYEQYF. CDR3 sequence (DNA): TGTGCCAGCAGCCCCCCGACAGGGGAATCCTACGAGCAGTACTTC.

The V gene is TRBV6-1, the J gene TRBJ2-1, with D possibly matching TRBD2 (6 bases). Looked up from germline, CDR1 is MNHNS and CDR2 is SASEGT. Trimming removed 4 bases from V and 0 bases from J, with 10 bases in between. CDR3 length: 15 residues. The CDR3 spells CASSVAEFSYNEQFF. The CDR3 DNA follows: TGTGCCAGCAGTGTAGCGGAGTTCTCCTACAATGAGCAGTTCTTC.

V usage is TRBV19 and J usage is TRBJ1-2, with D uncertain. Deletions cut 3 bases from V and 8 bases from J, with 13 bases between. CDR1 is LNHDA, CDR2 SQIVND, per germline (reference sequence). This CDR3 comprises 13 residues. The CDR3 nucleotides read TGTGCCAGTAGTATTGCGGGCGAGAGGGGCTACACCTTC. It translates to CASSIAGERGYTF.

The chain joins TRBV28 to TRBJ1-2, with 7 nucleotides matching TRBD1. The germline CDR1 and CDR2 sequences are MDHEN and SYDVKM. J was trimmed by 10 bases and V by 3 bases; bases with no gene match: 11. CDR3 length: 14 residues. The chain's CDR3 is CASSFPSGGFDYTF. The CDR3 DNA sequence: TGTGCCAGCAGTTTTCCATCAGGGGGTTTTGACTACACCTTC.

A single count supports this clone. This chain joins TRBV2 and TRBJ2-2; 7 bases map to TRBD1. Per germline, CDR1 SNHLY and CDR2 FYNNEI. The trim removed 7 bases at V and 1 base at J, leaving 6 bases unmatched. CDR3 size: 15 residues. CDR3 sequence reads: CASMGRGLNTGELFF. DNA for the CDR3: TGTGCCAGCATGGGAAGGGGGCTGAACACCGGGGAGCTGTTTTTT. Together with reference TRBV2 and TRBJ2-2, the CDR3 gives the full variable domain: EPEVTQTPSHQVTQMGQEVILRCVPISNHLYFYWYRQILGQKVEFLVSFYNNEISEKSEIFDDQFSVERPDGSNFTLKIRSTKLEDSAMYFCASMGRGLNTGELFFGEGSRLTVL.

In DNA form, the CDR3 reads TGTGCCAGCAGTACTGACAGGGGCTACGAGCAGTACTTC. Protein sequence: CASSTDRGYEQYF. V gene TRBV5-8 combines with J gene TRBJ2-7; 8 nucleotides match TRBD1. This CDR3 comprises 13 residues. Germline lookup yields CDR1 SGHTS and CDR2 YDEGEE. Unmatched junction bases numbered 4, after V lost 5 bases and J lost 3 bases.

The chain uses TRBV6-5 and TRBJ2-5, with 10 positions matching TRBD2. The CDR3 is 15 residues long. Germline-derived CDR1 and CDR2 are MNHEY and SVGAGI. V trimming: 5 bases; J trimming: 4 bases; junction bases outside the gene matches: 7. The CDR3 DNA reads as TGTGCCAGCAGTGGGGGGATAGCGGGGGGAGAGACCCAGTACTTC. Amino acids: CASSGGIAGGETQYF.

This chain connects TRBV27 to TRBJ2-5, with a tentative D call TRBD2 (5 bases). V was clipped by 4 bases and J by 6 bases, with 15 bases between them. From germline, CDR1 is MNHEY and CDR2 SMNVEV (reference sequence). This CDR3 has 14 amino acids. CDR3 in amino acids: CASSSSPGGQTQYF. The CDR3, as DNA: TGTGCCAGCAGTTCCTCTCCGGGCGGGCAGACCCAGTACTTC.

The chain carries TRBV5-1 and TRBJ2-1; perhaps TRBD2 as D (6 bases). From germline, CDR1 is SGHRS and CDR2 YFSETQ. V lost 1 base and J 1 base, leaving 9 bases between the germline ends. This CDR3 has 15 amino acids. CDR3 in DNA: TGCGCCAGCAGCTTGTATAGCGGTTCCTACAATGAGCAGTTCTTC. Protein sequence: CASSLYSGSYNEQFF.

The chain has TRBV5-6 and TRBJ2-7; TRBD1 matches at 8 bases. The J segment lost 9 bases and the V segment lost 2 bases, leaving 13 bases of the junction unmatched. The CDR3 length is 15 residues. Per the germline V gene, CDR1 is SGHDT and CDR2 is YYEEEE. The CDR3 reads CASSFGRQGNTVQYF. The CDR3 bases are TGTGCCAGCAGCTTTGGACGACAGGGGAACACGGTGCAGTACTTC.